A single T cell receptor (beta chain) is shown here with its context. Sequencing used immunoSEQ multiplex PCR; TCRdb keeps in-frame clones, though not all of them. The table lists over 150,000 clones, about 83% of them singletons, with about 12% in the top ten. The entry originates in a study of blood T cell repertoires in COVID-19. V lost 2 bases to trimming and J lost 6 bases; unmatched junction nucleotides: 6. CDR1 and CDR2 (germline): SGHTS, YDEGEE. The CDR3 loop spans 14 amino acids. The chain has TRBV5-8 and TRBJ2-7; TRBD1 matches 9 bases. Sequences were obtained from peripheral blood. The source is a woman aged 70-85 years with COVID-19, enrolled during active disease. The CDR3 region is CASSFRDRVFEQYF. The CDR3 DNA is TGTGCCAGCAGCTTCCGGGACAGGGTTTTCGAGCAGTACTTC.